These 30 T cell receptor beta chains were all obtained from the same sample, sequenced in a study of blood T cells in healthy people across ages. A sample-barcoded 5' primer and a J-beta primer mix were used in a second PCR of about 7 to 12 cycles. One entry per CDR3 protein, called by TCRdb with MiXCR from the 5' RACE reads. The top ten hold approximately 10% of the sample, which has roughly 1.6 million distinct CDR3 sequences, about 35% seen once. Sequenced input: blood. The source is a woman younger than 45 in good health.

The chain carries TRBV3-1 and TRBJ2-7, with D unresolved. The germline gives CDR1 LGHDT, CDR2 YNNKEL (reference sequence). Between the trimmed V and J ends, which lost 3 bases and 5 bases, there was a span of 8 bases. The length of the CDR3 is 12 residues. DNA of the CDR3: TGTGCCAGCAGCCAGTTTAACGACGAGCAGTACTTC. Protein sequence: CASSQFNDEQYF.

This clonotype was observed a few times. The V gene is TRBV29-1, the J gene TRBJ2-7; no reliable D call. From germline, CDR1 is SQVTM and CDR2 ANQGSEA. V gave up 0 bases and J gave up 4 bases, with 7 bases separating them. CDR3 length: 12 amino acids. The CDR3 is CSVEDRCYEQYF. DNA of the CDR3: TGCAGCGTTGAAGACAGGTGTTACGAGCAGTACTTC.

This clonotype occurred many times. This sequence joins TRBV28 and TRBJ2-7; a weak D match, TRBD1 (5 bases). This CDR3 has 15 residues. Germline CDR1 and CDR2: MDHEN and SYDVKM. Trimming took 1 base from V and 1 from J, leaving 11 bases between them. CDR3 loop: CASSLSEAGSYEQYF. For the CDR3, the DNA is TGTGCCAGCAGTTTATCAGAGGCAGGGTCCTACGAGCAGTACTTC.

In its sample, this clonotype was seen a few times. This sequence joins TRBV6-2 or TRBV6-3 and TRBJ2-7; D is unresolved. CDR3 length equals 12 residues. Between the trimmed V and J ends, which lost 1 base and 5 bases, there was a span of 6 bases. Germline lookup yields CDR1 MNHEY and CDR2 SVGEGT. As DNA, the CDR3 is TGTGCCAGCAGTTACTACCAGAACGAGCAGTACTTC. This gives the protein CASSYYQNEQYF.

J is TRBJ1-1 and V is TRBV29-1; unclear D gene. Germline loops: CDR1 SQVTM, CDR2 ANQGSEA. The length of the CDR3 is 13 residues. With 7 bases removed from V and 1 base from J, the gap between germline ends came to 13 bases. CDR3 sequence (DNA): TGCAGCGCACAAATTACAGAGAACACTGAAGCTTTCTTT. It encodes CSAQITENTEAFF. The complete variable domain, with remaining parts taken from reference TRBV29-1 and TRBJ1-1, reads SAVISQKPSRDICQRGTSLTIQCQVDSQVTMMFWYRQQPGQSLTLIATANQGSEATYESGFVIDKFPISRPNLTFSTLTVSNMSPEDSSIYLCSAQITENTEAFFGQGTRLTVV.

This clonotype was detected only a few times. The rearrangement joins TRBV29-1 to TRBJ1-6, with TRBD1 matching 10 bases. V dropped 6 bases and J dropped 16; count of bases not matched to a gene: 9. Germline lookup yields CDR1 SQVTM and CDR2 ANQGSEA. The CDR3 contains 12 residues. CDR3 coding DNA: TGCAGCGTCCTTGACAGGGGGCCGTTACTCCACTTT. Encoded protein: CSVLDRGPLLHF. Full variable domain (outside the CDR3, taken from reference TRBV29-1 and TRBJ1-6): SAVISQKPSRDICQRGTSLTIQCQVDSQVTMMFWYRQQPGQSLTLIATANQGSEATYESGFVIDKFPISRPNLTFSTLTVSNMSPEDSSIYLCSVLDRGPLLHFGNGTRLTVT.

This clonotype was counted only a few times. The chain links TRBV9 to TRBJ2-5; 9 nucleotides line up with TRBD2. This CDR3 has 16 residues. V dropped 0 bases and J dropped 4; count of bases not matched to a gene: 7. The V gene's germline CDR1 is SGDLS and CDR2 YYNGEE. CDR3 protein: CASSVGGGGARETQYF. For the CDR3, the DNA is TGTGCCAGCAGCGTAGGAGGCGGGGGGGCCAGAGAGACCCAGTACTTC.

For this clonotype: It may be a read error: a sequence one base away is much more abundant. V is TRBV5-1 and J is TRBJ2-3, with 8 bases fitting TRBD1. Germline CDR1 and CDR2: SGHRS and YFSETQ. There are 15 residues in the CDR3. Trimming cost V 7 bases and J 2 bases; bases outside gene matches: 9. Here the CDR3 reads CASLGQGGFTDTQYF. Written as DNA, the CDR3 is TGCGCCAGCCTAGGACAGGGCGGTTTCACAGATACGCAGTATTTT.

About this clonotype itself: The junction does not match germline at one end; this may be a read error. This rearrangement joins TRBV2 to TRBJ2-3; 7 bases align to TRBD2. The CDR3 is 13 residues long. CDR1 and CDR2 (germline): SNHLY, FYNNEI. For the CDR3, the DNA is TGTGCCACCGGTCGGGGGACTACAGATATGCAGTATTTT. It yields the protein CATGRGTTDMQYF.

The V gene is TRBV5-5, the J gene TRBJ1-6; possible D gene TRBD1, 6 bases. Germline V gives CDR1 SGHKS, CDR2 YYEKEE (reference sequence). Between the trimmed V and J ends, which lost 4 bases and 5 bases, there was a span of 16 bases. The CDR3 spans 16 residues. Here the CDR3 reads CASSQGPWADNSPLHF. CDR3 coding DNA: TGTGCCAGCAGCCAGGGGCCCTGGGCGGATAATTCACCCCTCCACTTT.

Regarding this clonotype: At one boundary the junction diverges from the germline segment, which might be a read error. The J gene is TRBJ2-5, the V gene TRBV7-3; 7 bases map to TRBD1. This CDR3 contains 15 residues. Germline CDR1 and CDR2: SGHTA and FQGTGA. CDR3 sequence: CASSPGQIGQETQYF. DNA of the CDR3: TGTGCCAGCAGCCCGGGACAGATCGGCCAAGAGACCCAGTATTTC.

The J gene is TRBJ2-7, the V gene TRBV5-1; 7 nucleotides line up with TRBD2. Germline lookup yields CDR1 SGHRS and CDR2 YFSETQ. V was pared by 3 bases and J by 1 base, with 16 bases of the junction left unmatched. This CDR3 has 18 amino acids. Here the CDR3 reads CASSYRYLVASGSYEQYF. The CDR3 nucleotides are TGCGCCAGCAGCTACAGATATCTAGTGGCTAGCGGATCCTACGAGCAGTACTTC.

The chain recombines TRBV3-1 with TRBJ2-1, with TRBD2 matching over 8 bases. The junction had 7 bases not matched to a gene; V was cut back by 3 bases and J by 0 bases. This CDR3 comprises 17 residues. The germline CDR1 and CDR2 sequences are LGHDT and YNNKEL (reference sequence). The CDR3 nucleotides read TGTGCCAGCAGCCAGGGATTTAGCGGGAACTCCTACAATGAGCAGTTCTTC. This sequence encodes CASSQGFSGNSYNEQFF.

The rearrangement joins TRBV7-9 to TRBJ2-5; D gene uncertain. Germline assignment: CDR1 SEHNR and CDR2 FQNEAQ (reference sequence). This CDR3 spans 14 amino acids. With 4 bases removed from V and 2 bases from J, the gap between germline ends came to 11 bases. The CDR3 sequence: CASSSDSYQETQYF. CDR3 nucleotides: TGTGCCAGCAGCTCCGACTCTTATCAAGAGACCCAGTACTTC.

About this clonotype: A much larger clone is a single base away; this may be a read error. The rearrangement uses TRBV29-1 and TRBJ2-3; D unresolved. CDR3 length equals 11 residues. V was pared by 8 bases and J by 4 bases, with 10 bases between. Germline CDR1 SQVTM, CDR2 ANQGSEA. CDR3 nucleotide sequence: TGCAGCCTCCAACACGCAGATACGCAGTATTTT. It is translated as CSLQHADTQYF.

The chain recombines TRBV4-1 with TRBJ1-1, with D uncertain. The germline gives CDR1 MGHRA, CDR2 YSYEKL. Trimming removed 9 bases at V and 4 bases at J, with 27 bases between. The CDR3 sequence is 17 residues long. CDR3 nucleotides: TGCGCCAGTACAGAAAGGATGGTAAGGAGGGTTGGCACTGAAGCTTTCTTT. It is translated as CASTERMVRRVGTEAFF.

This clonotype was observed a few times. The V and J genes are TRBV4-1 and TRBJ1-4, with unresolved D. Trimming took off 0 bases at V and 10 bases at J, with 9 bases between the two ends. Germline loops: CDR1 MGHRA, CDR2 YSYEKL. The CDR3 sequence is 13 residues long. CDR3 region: CASSQDRGGKLFF. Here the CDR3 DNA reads TGCGCCAGCAGCCAAGATCGCGGAGGAAAACTGTTTTTT.

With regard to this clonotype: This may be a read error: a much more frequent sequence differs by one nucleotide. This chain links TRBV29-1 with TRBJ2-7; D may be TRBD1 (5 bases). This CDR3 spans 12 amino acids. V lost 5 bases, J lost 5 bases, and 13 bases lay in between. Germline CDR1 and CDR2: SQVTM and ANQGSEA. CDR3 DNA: TGCAGCGTTCGACAGACCAGGGACGAGCAGTACTTC. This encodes CSVRQTRDEQYF.

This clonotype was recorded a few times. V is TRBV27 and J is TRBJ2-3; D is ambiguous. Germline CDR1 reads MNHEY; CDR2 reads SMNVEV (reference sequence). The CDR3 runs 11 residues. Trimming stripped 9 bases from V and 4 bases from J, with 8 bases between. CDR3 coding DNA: TGTGCCAGGGTGGTCGCAGATACGCAGTATTTT. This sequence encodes CARVVADTQYF.

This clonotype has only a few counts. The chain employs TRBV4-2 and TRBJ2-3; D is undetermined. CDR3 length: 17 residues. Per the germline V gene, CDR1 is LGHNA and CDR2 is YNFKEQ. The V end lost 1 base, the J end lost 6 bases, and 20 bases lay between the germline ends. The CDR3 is CASSQAGQERLRDTQYF. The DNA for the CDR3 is TGTGCCAGCAGCCAAGCCGGGCAGGAACGCCTCCGGGATACGCAGTATTTT.

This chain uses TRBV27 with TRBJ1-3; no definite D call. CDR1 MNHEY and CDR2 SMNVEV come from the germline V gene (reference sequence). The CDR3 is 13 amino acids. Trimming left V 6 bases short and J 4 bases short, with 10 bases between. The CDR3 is CASRFVRGNTIYF. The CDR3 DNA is TGTGCCAGCAGGTTTGTGAGAGGAAACACCATATATTTT.

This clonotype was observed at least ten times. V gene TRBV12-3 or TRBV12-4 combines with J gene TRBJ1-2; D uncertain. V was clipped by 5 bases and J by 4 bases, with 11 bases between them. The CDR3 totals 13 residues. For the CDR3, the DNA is TGTGCCAGCAGTCCCACGACCGTCTATGGCTACACCTTC. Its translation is CASSPTTVYGYTF.

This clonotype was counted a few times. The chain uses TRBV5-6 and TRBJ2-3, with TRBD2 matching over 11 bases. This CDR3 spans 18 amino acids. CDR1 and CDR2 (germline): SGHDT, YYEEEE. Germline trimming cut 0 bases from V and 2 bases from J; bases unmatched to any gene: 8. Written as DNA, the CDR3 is TGTGCCAGCAGCTTGGTCTCGCTAGCGGGGGGCCTCACAGATACGCAGTATTTT. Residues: CASSLVSLAGGLTDTQYF.

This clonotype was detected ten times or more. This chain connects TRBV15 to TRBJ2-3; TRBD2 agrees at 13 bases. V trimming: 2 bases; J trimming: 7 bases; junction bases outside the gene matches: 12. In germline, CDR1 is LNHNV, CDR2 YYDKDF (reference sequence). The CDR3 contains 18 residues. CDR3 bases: TGTGCCACCAGCAGAACGGTTACTAGCGGGGGGGGTGGGAATACGCAGTATTTT. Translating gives CATSRTVTSGGGGNTQYF.

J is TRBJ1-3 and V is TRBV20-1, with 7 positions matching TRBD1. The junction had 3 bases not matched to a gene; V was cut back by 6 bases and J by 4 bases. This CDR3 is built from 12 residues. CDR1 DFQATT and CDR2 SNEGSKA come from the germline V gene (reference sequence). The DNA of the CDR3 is TGCAGTGCCGGGACAGTCGGAAACACCATATATTTT. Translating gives CSAGTVGNTIYF.

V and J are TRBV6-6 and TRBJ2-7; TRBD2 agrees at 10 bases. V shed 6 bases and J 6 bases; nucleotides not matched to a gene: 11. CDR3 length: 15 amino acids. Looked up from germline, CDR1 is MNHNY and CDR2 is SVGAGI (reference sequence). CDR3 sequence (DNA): TGTGCCAGCAGGGGGACTAGCGCGACAGCCTGCGAGCAGTACTTC. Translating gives CASRGTSATACEQYF.

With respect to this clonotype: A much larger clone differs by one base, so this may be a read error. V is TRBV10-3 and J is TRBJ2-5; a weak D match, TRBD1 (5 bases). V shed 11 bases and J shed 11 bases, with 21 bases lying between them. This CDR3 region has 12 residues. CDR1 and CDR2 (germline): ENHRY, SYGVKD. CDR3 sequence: CAVQGFQGVQYF. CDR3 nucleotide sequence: TGTGCCGTCCAAGGGTTTCAGGGCGTGCAGTACTTC.

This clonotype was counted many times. The CDR3 coding sequence is TGTGCCAGCAGCGGGACAGGGTCCTCCACAGATACGCAGTATTTT. Translation gives CASSGTGSSTDTQYF. This chain connects TRBV7-3 to TRBJ2-3, with 9 bases that match TRBD1. The germline CDR1 and CDR2 sequences are SGHTA and FQGTGA. CDR3 size: 15 residues. The V segment lost 5 bases and the J segment 2 bases; nucleotides outside the gene matches: 5.

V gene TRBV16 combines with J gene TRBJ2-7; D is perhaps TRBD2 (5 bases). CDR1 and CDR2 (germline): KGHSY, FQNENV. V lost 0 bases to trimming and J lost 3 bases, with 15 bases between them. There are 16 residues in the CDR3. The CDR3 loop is CASSQSLATSRYEQYF. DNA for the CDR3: TGTGCCAGCAGCCAATCCCTAGCTACATCTCGCTACGAGCAGTACTTC.

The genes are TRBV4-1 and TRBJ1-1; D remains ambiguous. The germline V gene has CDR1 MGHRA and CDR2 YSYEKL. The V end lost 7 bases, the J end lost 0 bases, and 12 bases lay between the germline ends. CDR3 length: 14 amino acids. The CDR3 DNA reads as TGCGCCAGCACGTTAGGCAATATGAACACTGAAGCTTTCTTT. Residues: CASTLGNMNTEAFF.